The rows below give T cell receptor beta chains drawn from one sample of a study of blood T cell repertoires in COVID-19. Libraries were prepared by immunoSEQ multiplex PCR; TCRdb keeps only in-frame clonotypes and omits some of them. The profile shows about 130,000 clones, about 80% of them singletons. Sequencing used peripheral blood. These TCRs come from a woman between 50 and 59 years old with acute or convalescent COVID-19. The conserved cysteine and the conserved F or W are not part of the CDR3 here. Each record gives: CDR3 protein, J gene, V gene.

CDR3 protein: ASSGQGGGYGYT
J gene: TRBJ1-2
V gene: TRBV19

CDR3 protein: ASQAGGNEQF
J gene: TRBJ2-1
V gene: TRBV10-3

CDR3 protein: ATSDLRDRRETQY
J gene: TRBJ2-5
V gene: TRBV24-1

CDR3 protein: ASSPGDRVRDNQPQH
J gene: TRBJ1-5
V gene: TRBV5-1

CDR3 protein: ASSRATGAYEQY
J gene: TRBJ2-7
V gene: TRBV6-5

CDR3 protein: ASSLQGALSEAF
J gene: TRBJ1-1
V gene: TRBV3-1/TRBV3-2

CDR3 protein: ASRAGSGGTYEQY
J gene: TRBJ2-7
V gene: TRBV6-5

CDR3 protein: ASSGGQTTGELF
J gene: TRBJ2-2
V gene: TRBV5-1

CDR3 protein: ASSESSGRRATIY
J gene: TRBJ1-3
V gene: TRBV2

CDR3 protein: ASSAEGTGDYEQY
J gene: TRBJ2-7
V gene: TRBV9

CDR3 protein: ASSPGGIQY
J gene: TRBJ2-4
V gene: TRBV9

CDR3 protein: ASSLAWDRNTEAF
J gene: TRBJ1-1
V gene: TRBV7-2

CDR3 protein: AWSVSRTSGGWTDTQY
J gene: TRBJ2-3
V gene: TRBV30

CDR3 protein: ASSKQGTGRRFKNIQY
J gene: TRBJ2-4
V gene: TRBV21-1

CDR3 protein: ASPGQTTNEKLF
J gene: TRBJ1-4
V gene: TRBV18

CDR3 protein: ASSLQENTEAF
J gene: TRBJ1-1
V gene: TRBV5-1